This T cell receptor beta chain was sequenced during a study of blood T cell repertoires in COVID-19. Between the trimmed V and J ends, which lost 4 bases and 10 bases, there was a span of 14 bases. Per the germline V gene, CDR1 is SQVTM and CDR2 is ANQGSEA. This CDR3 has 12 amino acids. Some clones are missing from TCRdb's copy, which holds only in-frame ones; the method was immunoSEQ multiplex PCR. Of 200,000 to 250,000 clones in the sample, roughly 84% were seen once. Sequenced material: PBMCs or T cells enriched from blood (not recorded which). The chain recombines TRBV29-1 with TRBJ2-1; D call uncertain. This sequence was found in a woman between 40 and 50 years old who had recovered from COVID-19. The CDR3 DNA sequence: TGCAGCGTTGGGCCCCCAAGCAGGGAGCAGTTCTTC. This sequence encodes CSVGPPSREQFF.